This T cell receptor beta chain was documented in a study of shared clonotypes between healthy human individuals. The V end was cut by 3 bases, the J end by 2 bases, with 10 bases between. The CDR3 loop spans 15 amino acids. Germline assignment: CDR1 SNHLY and CDR2 FYNNEI. Method: immunoSEQ multiplex PCR; TCRdb's copy keeps in-frame clones and lacks some. The sample has roughly 2.5 million clones, around 90% seen once; the top ten hold under 0.15%. The sequence came from a man aged 18 to 29 in good health. The chain uses TRBV2 and TRBJ2-2; perhaps TRBD2 as D (5 bases). Source material: naive CD4+ T cells sorted from blood. Indicated subset: CD45RA+ positively selected. The CDR3 nucleotides are TGTGCCAGCAGTGACCGGCTAGCCAACACCGGGGAGCTGTTTTTT. It specifies CASSDRLANTGELFF.